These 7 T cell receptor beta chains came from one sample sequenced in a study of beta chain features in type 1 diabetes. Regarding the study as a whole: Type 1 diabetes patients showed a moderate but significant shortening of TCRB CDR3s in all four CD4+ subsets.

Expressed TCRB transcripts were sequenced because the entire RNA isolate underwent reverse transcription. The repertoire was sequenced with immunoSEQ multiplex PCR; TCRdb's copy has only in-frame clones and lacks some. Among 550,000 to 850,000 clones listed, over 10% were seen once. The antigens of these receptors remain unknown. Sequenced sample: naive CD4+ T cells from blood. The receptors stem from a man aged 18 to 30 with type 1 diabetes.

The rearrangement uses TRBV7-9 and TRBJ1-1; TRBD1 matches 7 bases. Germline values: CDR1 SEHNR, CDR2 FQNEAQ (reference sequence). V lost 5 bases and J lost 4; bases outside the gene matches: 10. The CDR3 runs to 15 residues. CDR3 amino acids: CASSETTGVVTEAFF. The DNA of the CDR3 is TGTGCCAGCAGCGAGACCACAGGGGTTGTCACTGAAGCTTTCTTT.

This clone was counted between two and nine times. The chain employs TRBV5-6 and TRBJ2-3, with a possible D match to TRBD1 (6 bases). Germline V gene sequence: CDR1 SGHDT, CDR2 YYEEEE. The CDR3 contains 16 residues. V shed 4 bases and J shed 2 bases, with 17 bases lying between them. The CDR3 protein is CASSHRTVGDTDTQYF. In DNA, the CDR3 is TGTGCCAGCAGCCATAGGACAGTAGGGGACACAGATACGCAGTATTTT. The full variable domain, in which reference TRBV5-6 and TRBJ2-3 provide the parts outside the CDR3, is DAGVTQSPTHLIKTRGQQVTLRCSPKSGHDTVSWYQQALGQGPQFIFQYYEEEERQRGNFPDRFSGHQFPNYSSELNVNALLLGDSALYLCASSHRTVGDTDTQYFGPGTRLTVL.

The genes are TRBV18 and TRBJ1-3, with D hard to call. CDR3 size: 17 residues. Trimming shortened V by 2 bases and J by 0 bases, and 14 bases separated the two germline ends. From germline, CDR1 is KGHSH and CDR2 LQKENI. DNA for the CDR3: TGTGCCAGCTCACCAATTACGGTTACGGGCTCTGGAAACACCATATATTTT. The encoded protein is CASSPITVTGSGNTIYF.

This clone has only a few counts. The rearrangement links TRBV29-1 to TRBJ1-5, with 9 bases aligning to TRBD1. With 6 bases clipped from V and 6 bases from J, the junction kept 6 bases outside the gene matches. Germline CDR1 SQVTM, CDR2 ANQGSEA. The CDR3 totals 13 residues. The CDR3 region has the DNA TGCAGCGTCTGGACAGGGGAGGCTCAGCCCCAGCATTTT. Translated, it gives CSVWTGEAQPQHF.

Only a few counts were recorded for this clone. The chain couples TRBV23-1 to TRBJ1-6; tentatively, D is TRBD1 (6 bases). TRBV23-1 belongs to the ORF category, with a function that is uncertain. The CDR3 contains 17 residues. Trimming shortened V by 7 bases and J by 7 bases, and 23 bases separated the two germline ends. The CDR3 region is CASTPPRVTGQNSPLHF. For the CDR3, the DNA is TGCGCCAGCACCCCCCCCAGGGTTACAGGGCAAAATTCACCCCTCCACTTT.

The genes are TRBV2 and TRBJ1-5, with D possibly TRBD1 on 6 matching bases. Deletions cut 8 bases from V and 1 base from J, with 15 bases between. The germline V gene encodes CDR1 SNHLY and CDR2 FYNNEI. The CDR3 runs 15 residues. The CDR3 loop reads CASSREGGSNQPQHF. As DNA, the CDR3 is TGTGCCAGCTCCCGGGAAGGGGGGAGCAATCAGCCCCAGCATTTT.

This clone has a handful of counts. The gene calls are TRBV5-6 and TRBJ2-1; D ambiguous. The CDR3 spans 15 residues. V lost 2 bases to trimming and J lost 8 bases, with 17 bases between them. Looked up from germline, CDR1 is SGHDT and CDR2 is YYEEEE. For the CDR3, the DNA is TGTGCCAGCAGCTTAGAGGCCGAGGCATTTGATGAGCAGTTCTTC. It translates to CASSLEAEAFDEQFF.